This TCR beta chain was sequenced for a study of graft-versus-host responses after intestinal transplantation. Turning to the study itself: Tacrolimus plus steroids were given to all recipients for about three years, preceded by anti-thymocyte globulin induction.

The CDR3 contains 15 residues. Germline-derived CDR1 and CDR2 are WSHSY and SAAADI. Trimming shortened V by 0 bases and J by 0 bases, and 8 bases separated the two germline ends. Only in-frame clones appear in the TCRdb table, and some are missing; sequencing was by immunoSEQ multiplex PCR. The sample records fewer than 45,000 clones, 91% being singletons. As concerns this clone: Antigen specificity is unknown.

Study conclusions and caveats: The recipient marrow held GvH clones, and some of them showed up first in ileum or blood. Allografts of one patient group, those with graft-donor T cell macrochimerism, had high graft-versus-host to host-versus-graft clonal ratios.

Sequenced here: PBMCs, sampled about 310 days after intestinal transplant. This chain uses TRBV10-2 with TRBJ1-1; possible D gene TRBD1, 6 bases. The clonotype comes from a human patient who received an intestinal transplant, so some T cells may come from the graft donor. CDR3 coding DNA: TGCGCCAGCAGTGAGTCGGGGGGCCTGAACACTGAAGCTTTCTTT. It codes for CASSESGGLNTEAFF.